The clone carrying this T cell receptor (beta chain) was detected only a few times. This sample was taken from a study of blood T cells in healthy people across ages. The use of a sample-barcoded 5' primer and a J-beta primer mix characterized a second PCR of 7 to 11 cycles. Every single cDNA molecule received a tag from a template-switch adaptor with 12 random nucleotides. MiXCR, run by TCRdb on the 5' RACE reads, gives a single entry per CDR3 protein. The sample records about 620,000 distinct CDR3 sequences, around 20% being singletons. V gave up 7 bases and J gave up 4 bases; unmatched junction bases: 11. The CDR3 extends over 15 amino acids. The V gene's germline CDR1 is DFQATT and CDR2 SNEGSKA (reference sequence).

What was sequenced was blood. The receptor comes from a man in his 70s in good health. The rearrangement links TRBV20-1 to TRBJ1-4; 8 nucleotides align to TRBD1. The CDR3 spells CSVQGAWGDNEKLFF. Written as DNA, the CDR3 is TGCAGTGTCCAGGGGGCGTGGGGGGATAATGAAAAACTGTTTTTT.